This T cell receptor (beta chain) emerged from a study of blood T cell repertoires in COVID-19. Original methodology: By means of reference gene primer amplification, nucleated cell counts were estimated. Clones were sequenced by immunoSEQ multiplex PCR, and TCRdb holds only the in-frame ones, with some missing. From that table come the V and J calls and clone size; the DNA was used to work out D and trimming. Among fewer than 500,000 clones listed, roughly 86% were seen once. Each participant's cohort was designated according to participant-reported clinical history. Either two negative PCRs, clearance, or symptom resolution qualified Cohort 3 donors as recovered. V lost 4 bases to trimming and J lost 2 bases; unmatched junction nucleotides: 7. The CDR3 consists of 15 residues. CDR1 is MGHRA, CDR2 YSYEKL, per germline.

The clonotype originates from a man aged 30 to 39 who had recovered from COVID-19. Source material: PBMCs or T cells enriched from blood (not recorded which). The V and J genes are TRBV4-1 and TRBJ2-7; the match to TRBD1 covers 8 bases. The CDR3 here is CASSLGQGPTYEQYF. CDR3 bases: TGCGCCAGCAGCCTCGGACAGGGCCCTACCTACGAGCAGTACTTC.